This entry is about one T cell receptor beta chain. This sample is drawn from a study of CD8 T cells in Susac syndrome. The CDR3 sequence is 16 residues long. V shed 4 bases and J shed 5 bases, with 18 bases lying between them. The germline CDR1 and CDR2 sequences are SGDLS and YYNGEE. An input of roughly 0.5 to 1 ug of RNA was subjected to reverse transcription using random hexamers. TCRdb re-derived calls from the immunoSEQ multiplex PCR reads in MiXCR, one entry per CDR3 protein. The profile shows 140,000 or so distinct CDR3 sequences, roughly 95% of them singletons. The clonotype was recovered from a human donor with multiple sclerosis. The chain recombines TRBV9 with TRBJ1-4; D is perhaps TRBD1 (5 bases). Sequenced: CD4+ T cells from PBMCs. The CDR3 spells CASSLDQGLKNEKLFF. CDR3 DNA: TGTGCCAGCAGCCTCGATCAGGGTCTAAAAAATGAAAAACTGTTTTTT.